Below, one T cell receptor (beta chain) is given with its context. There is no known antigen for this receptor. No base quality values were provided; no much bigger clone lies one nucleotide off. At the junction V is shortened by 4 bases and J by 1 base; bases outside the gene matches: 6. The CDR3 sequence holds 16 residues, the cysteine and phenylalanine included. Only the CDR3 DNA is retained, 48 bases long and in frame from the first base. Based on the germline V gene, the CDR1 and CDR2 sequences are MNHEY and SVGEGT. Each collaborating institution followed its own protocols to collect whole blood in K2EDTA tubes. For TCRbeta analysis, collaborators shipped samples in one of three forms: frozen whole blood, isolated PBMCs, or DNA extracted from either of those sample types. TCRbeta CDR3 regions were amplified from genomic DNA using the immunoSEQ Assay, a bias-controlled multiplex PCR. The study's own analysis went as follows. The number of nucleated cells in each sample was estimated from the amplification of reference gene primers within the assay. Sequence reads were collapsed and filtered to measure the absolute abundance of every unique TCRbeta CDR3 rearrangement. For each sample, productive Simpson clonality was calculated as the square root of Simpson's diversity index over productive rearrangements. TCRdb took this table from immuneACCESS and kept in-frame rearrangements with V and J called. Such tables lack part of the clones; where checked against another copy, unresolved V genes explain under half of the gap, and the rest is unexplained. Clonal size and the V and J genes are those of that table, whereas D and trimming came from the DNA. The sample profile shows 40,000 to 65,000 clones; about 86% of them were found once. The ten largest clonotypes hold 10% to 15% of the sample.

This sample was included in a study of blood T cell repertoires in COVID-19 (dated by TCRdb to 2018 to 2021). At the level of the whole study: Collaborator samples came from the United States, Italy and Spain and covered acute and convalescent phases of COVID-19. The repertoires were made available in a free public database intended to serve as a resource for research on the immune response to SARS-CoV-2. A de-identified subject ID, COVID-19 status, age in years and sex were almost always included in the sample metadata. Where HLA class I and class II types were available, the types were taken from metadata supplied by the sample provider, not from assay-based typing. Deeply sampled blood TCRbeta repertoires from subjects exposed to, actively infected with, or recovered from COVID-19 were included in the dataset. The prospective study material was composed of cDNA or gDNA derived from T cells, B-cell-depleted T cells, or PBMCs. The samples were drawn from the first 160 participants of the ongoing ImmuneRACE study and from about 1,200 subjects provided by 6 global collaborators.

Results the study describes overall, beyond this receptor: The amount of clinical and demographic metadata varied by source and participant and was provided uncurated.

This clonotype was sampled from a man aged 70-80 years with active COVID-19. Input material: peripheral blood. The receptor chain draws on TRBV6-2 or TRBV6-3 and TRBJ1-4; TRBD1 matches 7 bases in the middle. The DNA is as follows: TGTGCCAGCAGTTCCCGGGACAGCAAAACTAATGAAAAACTGTTTTTT. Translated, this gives CASSSRDSKTNEKLFF.